Listed below are T cell receptor beta chains from one sample, sequenced in a study of blood T cells in healthy people across ages. From the 5' RACE reads, TCRdb called clonotypes with MiXCR, one entry per CDR3 protein. The sample holds about 1.6 million distinct CDR3 sequences, about 32% seen once. Input material: blood. These receptors were obtained from a woman between 25 and 40 years old in good health. CDR3s include the opening cysteine and the closing phenylalanine or tryptophan. D genes are given only for firm matches. Rows give clone size only sometimes, using once, few, many, or a class for an expanded clone.

TRBJ2-1,few,TRBV20-1,NA,CSARAFLANSYNEQFF,TGCAGTGCTAGGGCCTTCCTAGCAAATTCCTACAATGAGCAGTTCTTC
TRBJ2-3,NA,TRBV7-9,NA,CASSQTGRNTDTQYF,TGTGCCAGCAGCCAGACAGGGAGGAACACAGATACGCAGTATTTT
TRBJ2-7,few,TRBV20-1,TRBD2,CSASSTSGYEQYF,TGCAGTGCTAGTTCAACTAGCGGCTACGAGCAGTACTTC
TRBJ2-5,NA,TRBV3-1,NA,CASSPRAGSQETQYF,TGTGCCAGCAGCCCCCGGGCTGGCTCACAAGAGACCCAGTACTTC
TRBJ1-2,NA,TRBV5-1,NA,CASSLGGQTLNYGYTF,TGCGCCAGCAGCTTGGGAGGACAAACTCTTAACTATGGCTACACCTTC
TRBJ2-7,few,TRBV7-2,NA,CASSFSRGSYEQYF,TGTGCCAGCAGCTTCTCCAGGGGCTCCTACGAGCAGTACTTC
TRBJ2-7,many,TRBV3-1,TRBD2,CASSPSGRAGEQYF,TGTGCCAGCAGCCCCAGCGGGAGGGCCGGCGAGCAGTACTTC
TRBJ1-1,NA,TRBV12-3/TRBV12-4,NA,CASRMAHRNTEAFF,TGTGCCAGCAGGATGGCCCACAGGAACACTGAAGCTTTCTTT
TRBJ2-1,NA,TRBV20-1,NA,CSARDLSTGVGYNEQFF,TGCAGTGCTAGAGATCTGAGCACGGGAGTGGGATACAATGAGCAGTTCTTC
TRBJ2-1,NA,TRBV2,NA,CASSPAGVQETQFF,TGTGCCAGCAGCCCGGCCGGAGTCCAAGAGACCCAGTTCTTC
TRBJ2-7,NA,TRBV28,TRBD2,CASRKSASGHEQYF,TGTGCCAGCAGGAAATCAGCTAGCGGGCACGAGCAGTACTTC
TRBJ2-6,NA,TRBV11-2,NA,CASSSLRGPAEANVLTF,TGTGCCAGCAGCTCTCTTCGGGGGCCAGCCGAGGCCAACGTCCTGACTTTC
TRBJ2-7,NA,TRBV5-1,NA,CASSLEANSYEQYF,TGCGCCAGCAGCTTGGAGGCGAACTCCTACGAGCAGTACTTC
TRBJ1-2,NA,TRBV7-2,TRBD1,CASSLRQGAGYTF,TGTGCCAGCAGCTTAAGGCAGGGGGCTGGCTACACCTTC
TRBJ2-1,few,TRBV20-1,TRBD2,CSARGSSGRSHNEQFF,TGCAGTGCTAGGGGGTCTAGCGGGAGGTCGCACAATGAGCAGTTCTTC
TRBJ2-1,few,TRBV25-1,TRBD2,CASRQPGTGLANANEQFF,TGTGCCAGCAGACAACCCGGGACGGGACTAGCGAATGCCAATGAGCAGTTCTTC
TRBJ1-2,NA,TRBV4-1,NA,CASSQDPGGYGYTF,TGCGCCAGCAGCCAAGATCCCGGAGGCTATGGCTACACCTTC
TRBJ2-5,few,TRBV20-1,NA,CSDGQTQYF,TGCAGTGATGGCCAGACCCAGTACTTC
TRBJ2-3,once,TRBV7-8,NA,CASRGSLGTDTQYF,TGTGCCAGCAGGGGGAGTCTTGGCACAGATACGCAGTATTTT
TRBJ2-1,few,TRBV5-1,NA,CASSFREWNEQFF,TGCGCCAGCAGCTTCCGGGAGTGGAATGAGCAGTTCTTC
TRBJ1-4,few,TRBV7-6,NA,CASSTATNEKLFF,TGTGCCAGCAGCACAGCAACTAATGAAAAACTGTTTTTT
TRBJ1-1,NA,TRBV20-1,NA,CSARDNPMNTEAFF,TGCAGTGCTAGAGATAATCCCATGAACACTGAAGCTTTCTTT